A single sample is the source of the 18 T cell receptor beta chains below, sequenced in a study of regulatory T cells in long-lasting Graves disease. Time point of the sample: newly diagnosed GD, antithyroid drugs for less than 3 months. RNA from PBMCs was the source of the TCR library. To make TCR beta libraries, researchers used iRepertoire HTBI primers and Arm-PCR of CDR3 regions. MiXCR, run by TCRdb on the multiplex PCR reads, gives a single entry per CDR3 protein. The sample lists 560,000 or so distinct CDR3 sequences, about 16% occurring once. The sample also formed part of further work on T cells in Graves' hyperthyroidism and ophthalmopathy.

The sequencing used peripheral blood mononuclear cells (PBMCs), collected at new diagnosis, from a patient treated with antithyroid drugs. All receptors derive from a man aged 18 to 30 with Graves disease.

This clonotype was seen many times. The chain combines TRBV10-1 with TRBJ2-2; 10 bases are a match to TRBD1. V trimming: 3 bases; J trimming: 3 bases; junction bases outside the gene matches: 4. Germline values: CDR1 WNHNN, CDR2 SYGVQD (reference sequence). The CDR3 has 16 amino acids. Here the CDR3 DNA reads TGCGCCAGCAGTGACTTCGGGACAGGGGACACCGGGGAGCTGTTTTTT. This gives the protein CASSDFGTGDTGELFF.

Turning to this clonotype: This may stem from a read error, because a much larger clone lies one nucleotide away. V gene TRBV12-3 or TRBV12-4 combines with J gene TRBJ2-3; TRBD1 aligns across 9 bases. Trimming cost V 7 bases and J 3 bases; bases outside gene matches: 11. The CDR3 contains 16 residues. The CDR3 bases are TGTGCCAGCAAAGGTCAGGACAGGGGAAGAACAGATACGCAGTATTTT. Protein product: CASKGQDRGRTDTQYF.

This clonotype was found many times. The genes are TRBV2 and TRBJ1-1; D is uncertain. The germline CDR1 and CDR2 sequences are SNHLY and FYNNEI. CDR3 length equals 13 residues. Trimming shortened V by 2 bases and J by 4 bases, and 8 bases separated the two germline ends. CDR3 DNA sequence: TGTGCCAGCAGTGAATGGGCGGCCACTGAAGCTTTCTTT. Translated: CASSEWAATEAFF.

This clonotype was counted ten times or more. The chain is built from TRBV27 and TRBJ2-3; the D gene is possibly TRBD2 (6 bases). With 3 bases removed from V and 4 bases from J, the gap between germline ends came to 8 bases. Germline V gene data show CDR1 as MNHEY and CDR2 as SMNVEV (reference sequence). The CDR3 extends over 13 amino acids. Here the CDR3 DNA reads TGTGCCAGCAGTTTCGGGAGTGCAGATACGCAGTATTTT. Protein: CASSFGSADTQYF.

The chain combines TRBV28 with TRBJ2-7; 9 positions match TRBD2. Germline loops: CDR1 MDHEN, CDR2 SYDVKM. The CDR3 length is 15 residues. Trimming cost V 6 bases and J 0 bases; bases outside gene matches: 6. The CDR3, as DNA: TGTGCCAGCAGCGGTCGTAGCGGGAGCTCCTACGAGCAGTACTTC. Translated: CASSGRSGSSYEQYF.

CDR3 protein: CASSLSAGARNYEQYF. Here the CDR3 DNA reads TGTGCCAGCAGTTTGTCCGCAGGGGCACGGAACTACGAGCAGTACTTC. This chain links TRBV27 with TRBJ2-7; a weak D match, TRBD1 (6 bases). The V gene lost 3 bases and the J gene lost 3 bases, with 18 bases spanning the gap. CDR3 length: 16 amino acids. Per germline, CDR1 MNHEY and CDR2 SMNVEV (reference sequence).

The gene calls are TRBV30 and TRBJ1-2; the D is unclear. Germline V gives CDR1 GTSNPN, CDR2 SVGIG (reference sequence). The V gene lost 2 bases and the J gene lost 4 bases, with 11 bases spanning the gap. The CDR3 covers 13 residues. CDR3 coding DNA: TGTGCCTGGAGTCCCCAGCAAACCTATGGCTACACCTTC. Its translation is CAWSPQQTYGYTF. Supplemented by reference TRBV30 and TRBJ1-2, the full variable domain reads SQTIHQWPATLVQPVGSPLSLECTVEGTSNPNLYWYRQAAGRGLQLLFYSVGIGQISSEVPQNLSASRPQDRQFILSSKKLLLSDSGFYLCAWSPQQTYGYTFGSGTRLTVV.

This clonotype turned up a few times. The chain has TRBV12-3 or TRBV12-4 and TRBJ1-6, with 9 bases matching TRBD1. The J segment lost 8 bases and the V segment lost 6 bases, leaving 8 bases of the junction unmatched. This CDR3 region has 15 residues. DNA for the CDR3: TGTGCCAGCAGATCCAGGGGACAGGGACATTCACCCCTCCACTTT. This codes for CASRSRGQGHSPLHF.

This clonotype was seen many times. This chain links TRBV6-1 with TRBJ1-6; maybe TRBD1 (5 bases). From germline, CDR1 is MNHNS and CDR2 SASEGT. This CDR3 has 13 amino acids. Trimming cost V 8 bases and J 10 bases, with 15 bases left between them. The CDR3 is CASALTRQSPLHF. The CDR3 DNA reads as TGTGCCAGCGCCCTTACTAGACAGTCACCCCTCCACTTT.

This clonotype was counted between two and nine times. This sequence joins TRBV18 and TRBJ1-2; the D is unclear. With 6 bases removed from V and 4 bases from J, the gap between germline ends came to 15 bases. Germline CDR1 KGHSH, CDR2 LQKENI. The CDR3 extends over 14 amino acids. The CDR3 DNA follows: TGTGCCAGCTCGCCGAACGAGGGCCTCTATGGCTACACCTTC. It yields the protein CASSPNEGLYGYTF. Based on the CDR3 plus reference TRBV18 and TRBJ1-2, the full variable domain is NAGVMQNPRHLVRRRGQEARLRCSPMKGHSHVYWYRQLPEEGLKFMVYLQKENIIDESGMPKERFSAEFPKEGPSILRIQQVVRGDSAAYFCASSPNEGLYGYTFGSGTRLTVV.

This chain links TRBV7-3 with TRBJ2-2; the D gene is possibly TRBD2 (7 bases). The germline V and J ends were trimmed by 6 bases and 4 bases, with 12 bases remaining between them. The germline V gene has CDR1 SGHTA and CDR2 FQGTGA. This CDR3 has 14 amino acids. CDR3 sequence (DNA): TGTGCCAGCAGGATCCGGGGGGCCACCGGGGAGCTGTTTTTT. Translated, it gives CASRIRGATGELFF.

This clonotype was recorded many times. The chain uses TRBV6-1 and TRBJ1-2; TRBD1 agrees at 7 bases. The germline gives CDR1 MNHNS, CDR2 SASEGT. This CDR3 comprises 13 residues. V shed 5 bases and J 3 bases; nucleotides not matched to a gene: 3. This CDR3 is CASSPQGDYGYTF. The CDR3 nucleotides are TGTGCCAGCAGTCCCCAGGGGGACTATGGCTACACCTTC.

The count of this clonotype is one. J is TRBJ1-1 and V is TRBV7-2; D unresolved. This CDR3 is built from 14 residues. CDR1 is SGHTA and CDR2 is FQGNSA in the germline V gene. V gave up 5 bases and J gave up 0 bases, with 10 bases separating them. CDR3 region: CASSRQRVNTEAFF. CDR3 bases: TGTGCCAGCAGCCGGCAACGGGTGAACACTGAAGCTTTCTTT. The whole variable domain, filled in from reference TRBV7-2 and TRBJ1-1, reads GAGVSQSPSNKVTEKGKDVELRCDPISGHTALYWYRQSLGQGLEFLIYFQGNSAPDKSGLPSDRFSAERTGGSVSTLTIQRTQQEDSAVYLCASSRQRVNTEAFFGQGTRLTVV.

V gene TRBV5-5 combines with J gene TRBJ1-5; D may be TRBD1 (6 bases). The CDR3 is 14 residues long. The germline V gene has CDR1 SGHKS and CDR2 YYEKEE (reference sequence). Trimming removed 0 bases at V and 6 bases at J, with 10 bases between. CDR3 region: CASSLGGGPQPQHF. DNA of the CDR3: TGTGCCAGCAGCTTGGGCGGGGGGCCTCAGCCCCAGCATTTT.

This clonotype was observed many times. The chain is built from TRBV11-3 and TRBJ2-3; D is unclear. CDR1 and CDR2 (germline): SGHNT, YENEEA. V lost 5 bases and J 6 bases, leaving 12 bases between the germline ends. The CDR3 sequence is 13 residues long. The CDR3 loop reads CASSLSRVDTQYF. The CDR3 DNA follows: TGTGCCAGCAGCCTCTCGCGTGTCGATACGCAGTATTTT.

This chain connects TRBV5-6 to TRBJ2-7; the match to TRBD2 covers 11 bases. The CDR3 spans 16 residues. Germline V lookup: CDR1 SGHDT, CDR2 YYEEEE. Trimming removed 0 bases from V and 5 bases from J; junction bases left unmatched: 7. For the CDR3, the DNA is TGTGCCAGCAGCTTGGCGGTACTAGCGGGAGTCGACGAGCAGTACTTC. Residues: CASSLAVLAGVDEQYF.

The genes are TRBV27 and TRBJ2-1; maybe TRBD2 (5 bases). Trimming took 8 bases from V and 0 from J, leaving 14 bases between them. Per germline, CDR1 MNHEY and CDR2 SMNVEV (reference sequence). The CDR3 sequence is 15 residues long. The chain's CDR3 is CASRLLSGSYNEQFF. Written as DNA, the CDR3 is TGTGCCAGCCGACTACTCTCGGGCTCCTACAATGAGCAGTTCTTC.

The chain links TRBV4-1 to TRBJ1-5; no reliable D call. Germline V gene lookup returns CDR1 MGHRA and CDR2 YSYEKL. Trimming stripped 0 bases from V and 3 bases from J, with 12 bases between. The CDR3 contains 16 residues. CDR3 in amino acids: CASSQDVGTNNQPQHF. DNA of the CDR3: TGCGCCAGCAGCCAAGATGTCGGCACAAACAATCAGCCCCAGCATTTT.